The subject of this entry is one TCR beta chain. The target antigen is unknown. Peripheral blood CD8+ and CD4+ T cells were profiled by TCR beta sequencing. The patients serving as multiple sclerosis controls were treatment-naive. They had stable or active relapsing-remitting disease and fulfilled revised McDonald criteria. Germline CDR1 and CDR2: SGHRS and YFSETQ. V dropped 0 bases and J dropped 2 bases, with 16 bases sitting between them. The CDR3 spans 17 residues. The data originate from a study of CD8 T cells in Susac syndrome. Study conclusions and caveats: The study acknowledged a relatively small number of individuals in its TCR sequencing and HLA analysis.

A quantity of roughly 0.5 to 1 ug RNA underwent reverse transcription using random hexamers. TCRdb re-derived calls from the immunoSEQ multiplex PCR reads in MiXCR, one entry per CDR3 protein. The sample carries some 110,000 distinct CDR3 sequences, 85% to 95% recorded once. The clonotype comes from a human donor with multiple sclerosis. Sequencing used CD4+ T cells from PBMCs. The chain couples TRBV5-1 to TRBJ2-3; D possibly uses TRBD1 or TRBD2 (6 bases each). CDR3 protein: CASSLGISGAATDTQYF. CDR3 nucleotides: TGCGCCAGCAGCTTGGGTATTTCGGGGGCCGCCACAGATACGCAGTATTTT.